The 31 T cell receptor beta chains below were found in one sample sequenced in a study of blood T cell repertoires in COVID-19. Generated by immunoSEQ multiplex PCR, the TCRdb table keeps only in-frame clones and is missing some. The sample comprises 450,000 to 600,000 clones, roughly nine tenths of which are singletons, and about 0.75% rests with the top ten. Sequencing used PBMCs or T cells enriched from blood (not recorded which). The origin of the receptors is a woman younger than 35 who had recovered from COVID-19.

This chain uses TRBV19 with TRBJ2-1; D possibly corresponds to TRBD1 (6 bases). Germline lookup yields CDR1 LNHDA and CDR2 SQIVND (reference sequence). The CDR3 extends over 15 amino acids. V was shortened by 6 bases and J by 7 bases, with 19 bases between the two germline ends. This CDR3 is CASSLDRTGLNEQFF. In DNA, the CDR3 is TGTGCCAGTAGCCTCGACCGTACAGGGTTAAATGAGCAGTTCTTC.

The chain combines TRBV2 with TRBJ2-3; TRBD1 matches 7 bases. Trimming took 5 bases from V and 3 from J; bases not matched to a gene: 5. CDR1 SNHLY and CDR2 FYNNEI come from the germline V gene. The CDR3 loop spans 14 amino acids. CDR3 residues: CASSMGQRTDTQYF. The CDR3 DNA reads TGTGCCAGCAGTATGGGACAGCGTACAGATACGCAGTATTTT.

CDR3 bases: TGCGCCAGCAGCTCAACGGACATCTCCTATGGCTACACCTTC. The encoded protein is CASSSTDISYGYTF. The rearrangement links TRBV5-1 to TRBJ1-2; D is perhaps TRBD1 (5 bases). V was shortened by 3 bases and J by 4 bases, with 13 bases between the two germline ends. The CDR3 covers 14 residues. The germline V gene has CDR1 SGHRS and CDR2 YFSETQ.

The V and J genes are TRBV15 and TRBJ2-5, with unresolved D. Germline loops: CDR1 LNHNV, CDR2 YYDKDF (reference sequence). The length of the CDR3 is 14 residues. With 0 bases removed from V and 1 base from J, the gap between germline ends came to 6 bases. The CDR3 DNA is TGTGCCACCAGCAGAGACCTCGGCCAAGAGACCCAGTACTTC. As protein: CATSRDLGQETQYF.

The rearrangement joins TRBV21-1 to TRBJ2-7; the table calls TRBD2, which could not be checked here. TRBV21-1 is an annotated pseudogene. CDR3 length: 16 amino acids. The CDR3 bases are TGTGCCAGCAGCTTAAAGGATGTAGCCTTTCTCTACGAGCAGTACTTC. This encodes CASSLKDVAFLYEQYF.

J is TRBJ2-7 and V is TRBV19; perhaps TRBD2 as D (5 bases). Trimming pared 2 bases from V and 4 bases from J, leaving 12 bases between. The germline gives CDR1 LNHDA, CDR2 SQIVND (reference sequence). The length of the CDR3 is 14 residues. The CDR3 DNA follows: TGTGCCAGTAGTATACCCGGGCGCGGGTACGAGCAGTACTTC. It translates to CASSIPGRGYEQYF. Drawing the rest from reference TRBV19 and TRBJ2-7, the complete variable domain is DGGITQSPKYLFRKEGQNVTLSCEQNLNHDAMYWYRQDPGQGLRLIYYSQIVNDFQKGDIAEGYSVSREKKESFPLTVTSAQKNPTAFYLCASSIPGRGYEQYFGPGTRLTVT.

The chain combines TRBV6-5 with TRBJ1-5; D may be TRBD1 (5 bases). In germline, CDR1 is MNHEY, CDR2 SVGAGI. V lost 11 bases and J lost 7, with 18 bases in between. CDR3 size: 13 residues. DNA of the CDR3: TGTGCCTGTCGGGGGACCGACGAACAGCCCCAGCATTTT. Translated, it gives CACRGTDEQPQHF.

V gene TRBV30 combines with J gene TRBJ2-7; unclear D gene. V lost 6 bases to trimming and J lost 4 bases, with 10 bases between them. Germline loops: CDR1 GTSNPN, CDR2 SVGIG (reference sequence). CDR3 length: 11 residues. The CDR3 reads CACRLLYEQYF. The DNA for the CDR3 is TGTGCCTGTAGACTCTTATACGAGCAGTACTTC.

The V gene is TRBV5-1, the J gene TRBJ2-3; D gene unclear. Germline CDR1 is SGHRS and CDR2 is YFSETQ. This CDR3 comprises 14 residues. V dropped 0 bases and J dropped 1 base, with 6 bases sitting between them. The CDR3 nucleotides are TGCGCCAGCAGCTTGGTGGCCGGCACAGATACGCAGTATTTT. As protein: CASSLVAGTDTQYF.

With respect to this clone: The limits of the CDR3 on the DNA are not certain, so only TCRdb's listed CDR3 is given. The chain has TRBV21-1 and TRBJ2-3; the D call of TRBD2 is as the table states it, not checked on the DNA. TRBV21-1 is marked as a pseudogene. The CDR3 is 17 residues long, ends included. CDR3 loop: CASRPIGVAGGSDTQYF.

This clone was picked up one time. The chain has TRBV30 and TRBJ2-3; 9 bases map to TRBD1. Losses at the gene ends were 3 bases for V and 3 bases for J; bases not matched to a gene: 10. This CDR3 has 16 residues. Germline V gene data show CDR1 as GTSNPN and CDR2 as SVGIG (reference sequence). The CDR3 loop reads CAWRDLQGAQTDTQYF. The CDR3 DNA reads as TGTGCCTGGAGGGACCTACAGGGGGCGCAAACAGATACGCAGTATTTT.

V gene TRBV9 combines with J gene TRBJ2-1, with 9 positions matching TRBD1. Trimming took 4 bases from V and 3 from J; bases not matched to a gene: 5. The germline V gene has CDR1 SGDLS and CDR2 YYNGEE. CDR3 size: 15 residues. DNA for the CDR3: TGTGCCAGCAGCCCCTGGGACAGGGACTACAATGAGCAGTTCTTC. Its protein product is CASSPWDRDYNEQFF.

Of note for this clone: Other DNA sequences from this sample encode an identical CDR3 as well. The chain has TRBV5-5 and TRBJ1-4, with D uncertain. The V end was cut by 4 bases, the J end by 0 bases, with 10 bases between. This CDR3 contains 15 residues. Germline CDR1 and CDR2: SGHKS and YYEKEE (reference sequence). The CDR3 bases are TGTGCCAGCAGCCTGGTCGTTGCAACTAATGAAAAACTGTTTTTT. This sequence encodes CASSLVVATNEKLFF.

CDR3 sequence (DNA): TGTGCCAGCAGTATTGGACAGGGGGAAGGTGGCTACACCTTC. Translating it yields CASSIGQGEGGYTF. The chain has TRBV2 and TRBJ1-2; TRBD1 agrees at 10 bases. The CDR3 contains 14 residues. Germline loops: CDR1 SNHLY, CDR2 FYNNEI. V shed 5 bases and J 7 bases; nucleotides not matched to a gene: 7.

The chain employs TRBV6-6 and TRBJ2-1; a possible D gene is TRBD1 (5 bases). Trimming took 0 bases from V and 7 from J, leaving 16 bases between them. This CDR3 has 16 residues. Germline values: CDR1 MNHNY, CDR2 SVGAGI (reference sequence). As DNA, the CDR3 is TGTGCCAGCAGTTACTCGGGCCAGGGAAATTTGAATGAGCAGTTCTTC. Translating it yields CASSYSGQGNLNEQFF.

Regarding this clone: Other DNA sequences in the sample encode the same CDR3. The rearrangement joins TRBV12-3 or TRBV12-4 to TRBJ2-2; D not certain. V was shortened by 5 bases and J by 5 bases, with 6 bases between the two germline ends. The CDR3 is 12 residues long. The chain's CDR3 is CASSPETGELFF. As DNA, the CDR3 is TGTGCCAGCAGTCCTGAGACCGGGGAGCTGTTTTTT.

The chain joins TRBV11-2 to TRBJ2-5, with D perhaps matching TRBD1 (6 bases). Per germline, CDR1 SGHAT and CDR2 FQNNGV. The CDR3 sequence is 15 residues long. Trimming shortened V by 0 bases and J by 2 bases, and 10 bases separated the two germline ends. CDR3 region: CASSLDRDKQETQYF. In DNA, the CDR3 is TGTGCCAGCAGCTTAGATCGGGACAAGCAAGAGACCCAGTACTTC.

This clone has just one count. The chain couples TRBV30 to TRBJ1-2; D gene uncertain. This CDR3 is built from 12 residues. Germline V gene sequence: CDR1 GTSNPN, CDR2 SVGIG (reference sequence). The germline V and J ends were trimmed by 3 bases and 4 bases, with 9 bases remaining between them. For the CDR3, the DNA is TGTGCCTGGAGGCCGGACTCCTATGGCTACACCTTC. It specifies CAWRPDSYGYTF.

The V call is TRBV25-1, the J call TRBJ1-1, with TRBD1 identical over 7 bases. Germline trimming cut 6 bases from V and 5 bases from J; bases unmatched to any gene: 6. Germline V gives CDR1 MGHDK, CDR2 SYGVNS. The CDR3 loop spans 13 amino acids. CDR3 amino acids: CASREQGWTEAFF. CDR3 DNA sequence: TGTGCCAGCAGGGAACAGGGGTGGACTGAAGCTTTCTTT. Full variable domain (rest looked up from reference TRBV25-1 and TRBJ1-1): EADIYQTPRYLVIGTGKKITLECSQTMGHDKMYWYQQDPGMELHLIHYSYGVNSTEKGDLSSESTVSRIRTEHFPLTLESARPSHTSQYLCASREQGWTEAFFGQGTRLTVV.

Turning to this clone: The junction departs from the called germline gene at one end, perhaps through a read error. J is TRBJ2-2 and V is TRBV28; 15 nucleotides line up with TRBD2. In germline, CDR1 is MDHEN, CDR2 SYDVKM. The CDR3 runs 21 residues. CDR3 in DNA: TGTGCCAGCAATTTACCCACTCCCGGGACTAGCGGGGGGCAGAACACCGGGGAGCTGTTTTTT. Its protein product is CASNLPTPGTSGGQNTGELFF. The entire variable domain, with the rest obtained from reference TRBV28 and TRBJ2-2, is as follows: DVKVTQSSRYLVKRTGEKVFLECVQDMDHENMFWYRQDPGLGLRLIYFSYDVKMKEKGDIPEGYSVSREKKERFSLILESASTNQTSMYLCASNLPTPGTSGGQNTGELFFGEGSRLTVL.

V gene TRBV19 combines with J gene TRBJ1-1, with a weak D call TRBD1 (6 bases). CDR3 length: 14 amino acids. The V gene lost 3 bases and the J gene lost 5 bases, with 13 bases spanning the gap. CDR1 is LNHDA and CDR2 is SQIVND in the germline V gene (reference sequence). CDR3 protein: CASSIAEGGTEAFF. In DNA form, the CDR3 reads TGTGCCAGTAGTATCGCGGAGGGGGGGACTGAAGCTTTCTTT.

The chain employs TRBV28 and TRBJ2-7; weak D call: TRBD2 (5 bases). V was pared by 4 bases and J by 7 bases, with 8 bases between. CDR3 length: 11 residues. Germline CDR1 and CDR2: MDHEN and SYDVKM. CDR3 amino acids: CASSWAGEQYF. As DNA, the CDR3 is TGTGCCAGCAGTTGGGCGGGTGAGCAGTACTTC.

The CDR3 sequence is CASSELGQGGSGAFF. DNA of the CDR3: TGTGCCAGCAGTGAATTGGGACAGGGAGGGAGTGGGGCTTTCTTT. This chain connects TRBV2 to TRBJ1-1; TRBD1 matches 9 bases. Germline loops: CDR1 SNHLY, CDR2 FYNNEI. J gave up 11 bases and V 2 bases, and 12 bases lay outside the gene matches. CDR3 length equals 15 residues.

The chain links TRBV27 to TRBJ2-1, with 7 nucleotides matching TRBD1. The CDR3 contains 17 residues. After removal of 3 bases from V and 2 bases from J, the junction contained 10 bases not matched to a gene. Per germline, CDR1 MNHEY and CDR2 SMNVEV (reference sequence). CDR3 bases: TGTGCCAGCAGTTTGGGGTATCCGGGACAGACCTACAATGAGCAGTTCTTC. Protein: CASSLGYPGQTYNEQFF.

The chain has TRBV4-1 and TRBJ1-4; 10 nucleotides match TRBD1. The trim removed 0 bases at V and 2 bases at J, leaving 6 bases unmatched. The CDR3 length is 18 residues. Germline CDR1 is MGHRA and CDR2 is YSYEKL. The DNA for the CDR3 is TGCGCCAGCAGCCAAGAGTGGTGGACAGGGGGGACTAATGAAAAACTGTTTTTT. This codes for CASSQEWWTGGTNEKLFF.

This chain links TRBV21-1 with TRBJ1-2; TRBD1, as called in the table, went unchecked against the DNA. TRBV21-1 is annotated as a pseudogene. The CDR3 consists of 17 residues. CDR3 in amino acids: CASSGSDLGMGVSGYTF. In nucleotides, the CDR3 is TGTGCCAGCAGCGGCTCCGATCTTGGTATGGGCGTCAGTGGCTACACCTTC.

The J gene is TRBJ2-3, the V gene TRBV2; tentative D call: TRBD1 (6 bases). The V end was cut by 9 bases, the J end by 1 base, with 17 bases between. The CDR3 runs 15 residues. The V gene's germline CDR1 is SNHLY and CDR2 FYNNEI. The CDR3 loop is CASDLGGLGTDTQYF. CDR3 coding DNA: TGTGCCAGTGACCTAGGGGGTTTGGGCACAGATACGCAGTATTTT.

The chain is built from TRBV5-6 and TRBJ2-3; TRBD1 might be the D (6 bases). Germline V gives CDR1 SGHDT, CDR2 YYEEEE. The CDR3 is 14 residues long. Trimming took off 5 bases at V and 12 bases at J, with 22 bases between the two ends. This CDR3 is CASRGLTGSDIQYF. The CDR3, as DNA: TGTGCCAGCAGGGGATTGACAGGATCCGACATACAGTATTTT.

This rearrangement joins TRBV19 to TRBJ2-1, with a weak D call TRBD1 (6 bases). The ends were cut back, 6 bases at V and 4 bases at J, with 16 bases in the middle. CDR3 length: 15 residues. Germline V CDR1 and CDR2: LNHDA, SQIVND (reference sequence). DNA for the CDR3: TGTGCCAGTAGACGGGACACCCAACCTTACAATGAGCAGTTCTTC. Amino acid sequence: CASRRDTQPYNEQFF.

The chain carries TRBV19 and TRBJ2-3, with 10 bases that match TRBD2. Germline assignment: CDR1 LNHDA and CDR2 SQIVND (reference sequence). V was pared by 5 bases and J by 2 bases, with 4 bases of the junction left unmatched. The CDR3 contains 15 residues. CDR3 in amino acids: CASSPTSGVTDTQYF. In DNA form, the CDR3 reads TGTGCCAGTAGTCCAACTAGCGGGGTCACAGATACGCAGTATTTT.

The V gene is TRBV2, the J gene TRBJ2-5, with D perhaps matching TRBD2 (6 bases). This CDR3 contains 15 residues. Looked up from germline, CDR1 is SNHLY and CDR2 is FYNNEI. Trimming took 6 bases from V and 5 from J, leaving 19 bases between them. The CDR3 reads CASRSGAGGWETQYF. Written as DNA, the CDR3 is TGTGCCAGCAGATCCGGCGCCGGGGGATGGGAGACCCAGTACTTC.